This TCR beta chain originates from a study of cytomegalovirus exposure and HLA in healthy donors. Study results and caveats: Beyond CMV serostatus, there was no information to go on about immune exposure. An analysis that came later showed most CMV-associated TCR beta chains appearing HLA-restricted.

This PCR relied on a set of 60 Vbeta primers and 13 Jbeta primers. The repertoire was sequenced with immunoSEQ multiplex PCR; TCRdb's copy has only in-frame clones and lacks some. The sample records over 150,000 clones, 65% to 80% being singletons. The CDR3 has 13 residues. Per germline, CDR1 MNHEY and CDR2 SVGAGI. Trimming took off 6 bases at V and 5 bases at J, with 13 bases between the two ends. As concerns this clone: Its antigen is not identified.

The TCR originated in a woman aged 40 to 55 in good health and CMV-seropositive. The specimen was PBMCs. The chain uses TRBV6-5 and TRBJ1-2; no firm D call. The CDR3 DNA is TGTGCCAGCAGCCGCTTTAGAGGGTATGGCTACACCTTC. Residues: CASSRFRGYGYTF.